A single sample is the source of the 4 T cell receptor beta chains below, sequenced in a study of T-cell memory formation after mild COVID-19. MiXCR, run by TCRdb on the 5' RACE reads, gives a single entry per CDR3 protein. This table holds about 130,000 distinct CDR3 sequences, approximately 25% found once. The sample taken for sequencing was PBMCs or a T cell subset sorted from them (not recorded which). The receptors here all came from an adult woman who had mild COVID-19 (a few samples of this study predate the infection). Cell type and time point are not known.

This clonotype was recorded a few times. The chain uses TRBV12-3 or TRBV12-4 and TRBJ1-1; D remains unclear. The CDR3 has 12 residues. V lost 6 bases, J lost 8 bases, and 13 bases lay in between. CDR3 bases: TGTGCCAGCAGGGACGCGGGCTTCGAAGCTTTCTTT. Residues: CASRDAGFEAFF.

This clonotype has only a few counts. The CDR3 loop reads CASSYSGGVREAFF. Here the CDR3 DNA reads TGTGCCAGCAGTTACTCGGGGGGGGTGCGTGAAGCTTTCTTT. This chain uses TRBV6-2 or TRBV6-3 with TRBJ1-1; maybe TRBD1 (5 bases). CDR3 length: 14 residues. The V gene lost 0 bases and the J gene lost 7 bases, with 12 bases spanning the gap. In germline, CDR1 is MNHEY, CDR2 SVGEGT.

This chain links TRBV9 with TRBJ2-5; D is possibly TRBD1 (7 bases). Looked up from germline, CDR1 is SGDLS and CDR2 is YYNGEE. The CDR3 has 16 amino acids. V lost 0 bases, J lost 0 bases, and 12 bases lay in between. This chain's CDR3 is CASSVDGRGDQETQYF. CDR3 bases: TGTGCCAGCAGCGTAGATGGCAGGGGGGACCAAGAGACCCAGTACTTC.

This clonotype turned up a few times. The rearrangement links TRBV7-8 to TRBJ2-2; D remains ambiguous. Germline V CDR1 and CDR2: SGHVS, FQNEAQ. Trimming pared 1 base from V and 0 bases from J, leaving 9 bases between. This CDR3 has 16 amino acids. For the CDR3, the DNA is TGTGCCAGCAGCTTAGTAGGCGGAGCGAACACCGGGGAGCTGTTTTTT. Translated: CASSLVGGANTGELFF.